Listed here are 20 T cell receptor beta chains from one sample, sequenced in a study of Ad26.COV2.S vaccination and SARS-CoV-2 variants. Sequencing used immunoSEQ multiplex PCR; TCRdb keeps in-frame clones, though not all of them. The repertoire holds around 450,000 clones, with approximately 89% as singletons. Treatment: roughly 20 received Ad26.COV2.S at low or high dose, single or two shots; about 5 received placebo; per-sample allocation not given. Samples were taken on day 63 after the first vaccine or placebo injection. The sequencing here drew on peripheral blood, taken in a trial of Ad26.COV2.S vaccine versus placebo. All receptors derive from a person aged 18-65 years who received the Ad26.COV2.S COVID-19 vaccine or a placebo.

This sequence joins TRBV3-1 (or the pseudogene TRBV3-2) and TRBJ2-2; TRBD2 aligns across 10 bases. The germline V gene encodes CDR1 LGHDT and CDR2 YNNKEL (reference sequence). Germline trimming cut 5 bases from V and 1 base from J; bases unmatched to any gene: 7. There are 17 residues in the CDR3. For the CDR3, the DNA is TGTGCCAGCAGCTGGACTAGCGGAGGGTGGAACACCGGGGAGCTGTTTTTT. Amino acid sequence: CASSWTSGGWNTGELFF.

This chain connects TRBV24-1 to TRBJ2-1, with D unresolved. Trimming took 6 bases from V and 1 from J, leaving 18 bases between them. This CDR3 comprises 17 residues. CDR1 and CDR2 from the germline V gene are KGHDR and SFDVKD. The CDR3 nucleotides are TGTGCCACCAGTCACGGGCCCTCCCTGGGGTCCTACAATGAGCAGTTCTTC. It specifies CATSHGPSLGSYNEQFF.

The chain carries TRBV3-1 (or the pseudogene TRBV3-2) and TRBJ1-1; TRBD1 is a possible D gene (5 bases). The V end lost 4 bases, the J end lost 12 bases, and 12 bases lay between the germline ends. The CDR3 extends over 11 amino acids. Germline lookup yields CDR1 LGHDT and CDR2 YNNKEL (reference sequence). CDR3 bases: TGTGCCAGCAGCCTCCAGGGCAGAACTTTCTTT. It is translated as CASSLQGRTFF.

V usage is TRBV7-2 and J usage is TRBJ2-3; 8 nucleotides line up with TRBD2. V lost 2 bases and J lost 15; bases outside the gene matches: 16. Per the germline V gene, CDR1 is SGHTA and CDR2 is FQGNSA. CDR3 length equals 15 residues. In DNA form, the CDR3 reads TGTGCCAGCAGCTTATTTTCCCCTCTTCGGGGGGGCGACTATTTT. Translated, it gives CASSLFSPLRGGDYF. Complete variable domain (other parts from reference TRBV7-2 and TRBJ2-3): GAGVSQSPSNKVTEKGKDVELRCDPISGHTALYWYRQSLGQGLEFLIYFQGNSAPDKSGLPSDRFSAERTGGSVSTLTIQRTQQEDSAVYLCASSLFSPLRGGDYFGPGTRLTVL.

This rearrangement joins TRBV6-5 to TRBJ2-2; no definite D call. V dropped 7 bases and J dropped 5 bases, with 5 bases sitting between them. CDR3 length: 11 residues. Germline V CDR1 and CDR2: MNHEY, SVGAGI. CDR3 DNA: TGTGCCAGCACAGGAACCGGGGAGCTGTTTTTT. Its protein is CASTGTGELFF.

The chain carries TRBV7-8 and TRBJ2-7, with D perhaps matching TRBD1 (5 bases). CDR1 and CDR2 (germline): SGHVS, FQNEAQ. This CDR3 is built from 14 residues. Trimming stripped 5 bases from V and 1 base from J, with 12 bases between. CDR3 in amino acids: CASSPNRQSYEQYV. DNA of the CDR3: TGTGCCAGCAGCCCGAATCGACAGTCCTACGAGCAGTACGTC.

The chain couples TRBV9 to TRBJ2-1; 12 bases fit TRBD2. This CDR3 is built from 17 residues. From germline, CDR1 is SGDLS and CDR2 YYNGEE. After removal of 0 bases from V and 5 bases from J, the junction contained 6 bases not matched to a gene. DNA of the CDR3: TGTGCCAGCAGCGTAGACCTAGCGGGAGGGCTTCACAATGAGCAGTTCTTC. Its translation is CASSVDLAGGLHNEQFF.

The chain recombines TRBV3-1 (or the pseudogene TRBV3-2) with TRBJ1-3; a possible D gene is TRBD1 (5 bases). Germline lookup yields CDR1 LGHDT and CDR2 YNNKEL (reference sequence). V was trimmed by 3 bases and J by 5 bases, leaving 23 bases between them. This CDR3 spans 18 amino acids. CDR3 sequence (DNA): TGTGCCAGCAGCCATACGACAGAGGGAAGTCTCGAGCGAAACACCATATATTTT. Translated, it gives CASSHTTEGSLERNTIYF.

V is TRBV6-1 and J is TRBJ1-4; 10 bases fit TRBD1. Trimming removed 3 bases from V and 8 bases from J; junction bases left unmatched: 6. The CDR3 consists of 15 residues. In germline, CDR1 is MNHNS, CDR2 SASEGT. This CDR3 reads CASSEVRDRGEKLFF. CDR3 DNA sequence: TGTGCCAGCAGTGAGGTCCGGGACAGGGGCGAAAAACTGTTTTTT.

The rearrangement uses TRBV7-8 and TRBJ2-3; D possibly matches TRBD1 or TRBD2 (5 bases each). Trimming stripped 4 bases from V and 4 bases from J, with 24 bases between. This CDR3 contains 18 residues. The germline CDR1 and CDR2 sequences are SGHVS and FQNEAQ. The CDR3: CASSSAGLRGNTADTQYF. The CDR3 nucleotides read TGTGCCAGCAGCTCCGCAGGGCTACGAGGGAACACGGCAGATACGCAGTATTTT.

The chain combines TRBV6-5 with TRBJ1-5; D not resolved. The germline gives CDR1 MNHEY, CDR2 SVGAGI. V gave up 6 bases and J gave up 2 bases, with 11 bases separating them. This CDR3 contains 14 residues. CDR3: CASSPWPGNQPQHF. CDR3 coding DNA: TGTGCCAGCAGCCCCTGGCCAGGCAATCAGCCCCAGCATTTT.

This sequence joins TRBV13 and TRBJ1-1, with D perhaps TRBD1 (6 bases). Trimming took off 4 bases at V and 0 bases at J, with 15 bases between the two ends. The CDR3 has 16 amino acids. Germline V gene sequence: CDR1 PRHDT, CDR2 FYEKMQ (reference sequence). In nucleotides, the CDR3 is TGTGCCAGCAGCTCACTAGTCGGGGGCATGAACACTGAAGCTTTCTTT. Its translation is CASSSLVGGMNTEAFF.

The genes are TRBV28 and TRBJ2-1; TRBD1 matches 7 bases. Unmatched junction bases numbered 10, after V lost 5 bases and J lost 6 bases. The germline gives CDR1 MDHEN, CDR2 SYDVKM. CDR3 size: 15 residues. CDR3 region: CASSLPGQTFNEQFF. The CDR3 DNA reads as TGTGCCAGCAGTCTCCCGGGACAGACCTTCAATGAGCAGTTCTTC.

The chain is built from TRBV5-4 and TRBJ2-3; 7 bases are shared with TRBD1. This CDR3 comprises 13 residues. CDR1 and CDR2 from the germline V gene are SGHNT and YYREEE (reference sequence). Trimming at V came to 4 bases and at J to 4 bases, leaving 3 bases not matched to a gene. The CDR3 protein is CASSTGTADTQYF. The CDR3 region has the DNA TGTGCCAGCAGCACAGGGACAGCAGATACGCAGTATTTT.

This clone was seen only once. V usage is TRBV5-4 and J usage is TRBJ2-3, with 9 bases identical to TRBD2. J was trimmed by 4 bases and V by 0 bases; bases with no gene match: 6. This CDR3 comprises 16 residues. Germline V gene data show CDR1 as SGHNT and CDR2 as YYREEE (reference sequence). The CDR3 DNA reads TGTGCCAGCAGCTTGGCCAATCGCGGGGGGGCAGATACGCAGTATTTT. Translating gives CASSLANRGGADTQYF.

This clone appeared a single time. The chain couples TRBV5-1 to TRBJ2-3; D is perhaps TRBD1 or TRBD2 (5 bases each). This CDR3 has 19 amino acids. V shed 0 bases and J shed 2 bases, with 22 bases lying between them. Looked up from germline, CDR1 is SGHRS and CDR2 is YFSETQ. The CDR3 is CASSLASTAGVPFTDTQYF. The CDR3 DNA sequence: TGCGCCAGCAGCTTGGCGTCGACAGCCGGGGTTCCCTTCACAGATACGCAGTATTTT.

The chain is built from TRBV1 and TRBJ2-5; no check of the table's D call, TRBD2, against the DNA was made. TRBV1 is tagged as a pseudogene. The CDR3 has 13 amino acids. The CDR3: CTSSLLGGETQYF. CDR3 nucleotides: TGCACCAGCAGCCTCCTGGGAGGAGAGACCCAGTACTTC.

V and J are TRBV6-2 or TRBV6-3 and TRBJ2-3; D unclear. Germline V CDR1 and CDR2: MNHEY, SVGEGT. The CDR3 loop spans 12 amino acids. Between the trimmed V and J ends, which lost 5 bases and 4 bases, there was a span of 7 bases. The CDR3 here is CASSPRPDTQYF. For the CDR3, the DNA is TGTGCCAGCAGTCCAAGACCAGATACGCAGTATTTT.

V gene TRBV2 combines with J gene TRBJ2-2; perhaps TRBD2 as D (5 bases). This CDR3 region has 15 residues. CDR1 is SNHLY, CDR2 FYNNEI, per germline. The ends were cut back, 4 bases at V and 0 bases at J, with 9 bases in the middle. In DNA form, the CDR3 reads TGTGCCAGCAGTGTACAGCGGTCGAACACCGGGGAGCTGTTTTTT. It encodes CASSVQRSNTGELFF. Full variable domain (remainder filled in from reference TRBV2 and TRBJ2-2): EPEVTQTPSHQVTQMGQEVILRCVPISNHLYFYWYRQILGQKVEFLVSFYNNEISEKSEIFDDQFSVERPDGSNFTLKIRSTKLEDSAMYFCASSVQRSNTGELFFGEGSRLTVL.

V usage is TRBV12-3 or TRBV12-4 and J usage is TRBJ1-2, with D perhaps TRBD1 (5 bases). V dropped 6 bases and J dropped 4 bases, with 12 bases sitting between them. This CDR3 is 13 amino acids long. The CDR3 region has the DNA TGTGCCAGCAGCGGGGGGGGAGCCTATGGCTACACCTTC. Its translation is CASSGGGAYGYTF.